What follows are 29 T cell receptor beta chains derived from one specimen sequenced in a study of T cell responses to AZD1222 COVID-19 vaccine. Sequencing used immunoSEQ multiplex PCR; TCRdb keeps in-frame clones, though not all of them. The table lists around 110,000 clones, 80% to 90% of them singletons. Sequenced here: peripheral blood, sampled on day 0 of MenACWY control vaccination. These receptors were collected from an adult in good health.

This clone was detected once. The genes are TRBV7-9 and TRBJ1-2; D might be TRBD1 (6 bases). The V end was cut by 1 base, the J end by 7 bases, with 10 bases between. Germline V lookup: CDR1 SEHNR, CDR2 FQNEAQ (reference sequence). This CDR3 region has 13 residues. CDR3 residues: CASSLGRGGGYTF. The CDR3 nucleotides are TGTGCCAGCAGCTTAGGACGAGGGGGTGGCTACACCTTC. The entire variable domain, with the rest obtained from reference TRBV7-9 and TRBJ1-2, is as follows: DTGVSQNPRHKITKRGQNVTFRCDPISEHNRLYWYRQTLGQGPEFLTYFQNEAQLEKSRLLSDRFSAERPKGSFSTLEIQRTEQGDSAMYLCASSLGRGGGYTFGSGTRLTVV.

The chain is built from TRBV4-3 and TRBJ2-6; 8 bases fit TRBD1. In germline, CDR1 is LGHNA, CDR2 YSLEER. The CDR3 has 17 residues. Losses at the gene ends were 1 base for V and 4 bases for J; bases not matched to a gene: 6. CDR3 nucleotides: TGCGCCAGCAGCCAAGTGGTGGACAGGGCCGGGGCCAACGTCCTGACTTTC. This gives the protein CASSQVVDRAGANVLTF.

This chain joins TRBV19 and TRBJ2-7, with D hard to call. From germline, CDR1 is LNHDA and CDR2 SQIVND (reference sequence). Trimming left V 8 bases short and J 5 bases short, with 16 bases between. The CDR3 has 13 amino acids. CDR3 bases: TGTGCCAGTTCGACCCGGGCGGCCCACGAGCAGTACTTC. This encodes CASSTRAAHEQYF.

The chain uses TRBV18 and TRBJ2-3; D gene ambiguous. Trimming cost V 3 bases and J 0 bases, with 7 bases left between them. The CDR3 totals 14 residues. CDR1 and CDR2 from the germline V gene are KGHSH and LQKENI. CDR3 protein: CASSPVGSTDTQYF. The CDR3 DNA is TGTGCCAGCTCACCGGTGGGAAGCACAGATACGCAGTATTTT.

The DNA of the CDR3 is TGCGCCAGCAGCCAAGATAACACTGAAGCTTTCTTT. This translates into CASSQDNTEAFF. The chain joins TRBV4-3 to TRBJ1-1; D is undetermined. The germline CDR1 and CDR2 sequences are LGHNA and YSLEER. Trimming cost V 0 bases and J 2 bases, with 1 base left between them. The CDR3 runs to 12 residues.

This chain links TRBV28 with TRBJ1-2; tentatively, D is TRBD1 (5 bases). Looked up from germline, CDR1 is MDHEN and CDR2 is SYDVKM. Trimming took off 5 bases at V and 2 bases at J, with 12 bases between the two ends. This CDR3 has 14 residues. The CDR3 region is CASSMGRANYGYTF. The CDR3 nucleotides are TGTGCCAGCAGTATGGGACGAGCGAACTATGGCTACACCTTC.

The V gene is TRBV7-2, the J gene TRBJ2-2, with a possible D match to TRBD2 (7 bases). CDR3 length: 16 amino acids. Between the trimmed V and J ends, which lost 7 bases and 2 bases, there was a span of 17 bases. The germline V gene encodes CDR1 SGHTA and CDR2 FQGNSA. The CDR3 bases are TGTGCCAGCACCGCTGGGGGGGCGGTTAACACCGGGGAGCTGTTTTTT. As protein: CASTAGGAVNTGELFF.

The chain uses TRBV9 and TRBJ2-3, with 9 bases fitting TRBD1. This CDR3 has 15 amino acids. The V gene end was trimmed by 7 bases and the J gene end by 3 bases; junction bases not matched to a gene: 9. From germline, CDR1 is SGDLS and CDR2 YYNGEE. CDR3 sequence: CASQTGTGLTDTQYF. The CDR3 coding sequence is TGTGCCAGCCAAACCGGGACAGGGTTAACAGATACGCAGTATTTT.

J is TRBJ2-5 and V is TRBV5-1, with D possibly being TRBD2 (6 bases). Germline loops: CDR1 SGHRS, CDR2 YFSETQ. The CDR3 length is 16 residues. V dropped 0 bases and J dropped 3 bases, with 15 bases sitting between them. CDR3 coding DNA: TGCGCCAGCAGCTTGGCCGTCCGGGGCGGGGAAGAGACCCAGTACTTC. This translates into CASSLAVRGGEETQYF.

J is TRBJ2-2 and V is TRBV11-3, with D possibly matching TRBD1 (5 bases). The V end lost 3 bases, the J end lost 5 bases, and 10 bases lay between the germline ends. The CDR3 has 14 amino acids. Looked up from germline, CDR1 is SGHNT and CDR2 is YENEEA. This CDR3 is CASSFGAATGELFF. DNA of the CDR3: TGTGCCAGCAGCTTTGGGGCAGCGACCGGGGAGCTGTTTTTT.

The chain uses TRBV18 and TRBJ1-3; D remains unclear. Germline V gene sequence: CDR1 KGHSH, CDR2 LQKENI. Trimming removed 0 bases at V and 2 bases at J, with 11 bases between. The CDR3 is 16 residues long. The CDR3 here is CASSPPQRNAGNTIYF. Written as DNA, the CDR3 is TGTGCCAGCTCACCACCCCAGAGGAACGCTGGAAACACCATATATTTT.

The V and J genes are TRBV5-5 and TRBJ1-1; D unclear. Trimming shortened V by 0 bases and J by 4 bases, and 7 bases separated the two germline ends. CDR3 size: 13 residues. The germline V gene has CDR1 SGHKS and CDR2 YYEKEE (reference sequence). The CDR3 nucleotides read TGTGCCAGCAGCTTGGAAGGGTTCACTGAAGCTTTCTTT. It encodes CASSLEGFTEAFF.

CDR3 in amino acids: CASSGGGETQYF. CDR3 nucleotides: TGTGCCAGCAGTGGGGGGGGAGAGACCCAGTACTTC. The rearrangement uses TRBV6-1 and TRBJ2-5, with 7 bases fitting TRBD2. The CDR3 contains 12 residues. Germline trimming cut 4 bases from V and 4 bases from J; bases unmatched to any gene: 0. CDR1 MNHNS and CDR2 SASEGT come from the germline V gene.

The genes are TRBV9 and TRBJ1-1; D call uncertain. V shed 4 bases and J shed 6 bases, with 16 bases lying between them. The germline gives CDR1 SGDLS, CDR2 YYNGEE. The CDR3 has 14 amino acids. CDR3 nucleotides: TGTGCCAGCAGCTCCTCTAAAGGACTATCTGAAGCTTTCTTT. Its protein is CASSSSKGLSEAFF. The entire variable domain, with the rest obtained from reference TRBV9 and TRBJ1-1, is as follows: DSGVTQTPKHLITATGQRVTLRCSPRSGDLSVYWYQQSLDQGLQFLIQYYNGEERAKGNILERFSAQQFPDLHSELNLSSLELGDSALYFCASSSSKGLSEAFFGQGTRLTVV.

This clone was detected a few times. The chain employs TRBV7-3 and TRBJ2-2; the match to TRBD2 covers 7 bases. V was pared by 5 bases and J by 3 bases, with 6 bases of the junction left unmatched. The CDR3 consists of 15 residues. Germline lookup yields CDR1 SGHTA and CDR2 FQGTGA. The CDR3 region has the DNA TGTGCCAGCAGCCAATCGGGGGGTGACACCGGGGAGCTGTTTTTT. Protein sequence: CASSQSGGDTGELFF.

The rearrangement links TRBV5-6 to TRBJ1-3; D is uncertain. The V and J ends lost 2 bases and 6 bases respectively, with 6 bases between them. The germline V gene encodes CDR1 SGHDT and CDR2 YYEEEE. The CDR3 extends over 12 amino acids. CDR3 bases: TGTGCCAGCAGCTTAGGAAAAAACACCATATATTTT. It yields the protein CASSLGKNTIYF.

The chain employs TRBV6-5 and TRBJ1-5; D unclear. The V gene lost 5 bases and the J gene lost 0 bases, with 2 bases spanning the gap. The CDR3 is made up of 12 amino acids. Germline V gene data show CDR1 as MNHEY and CDR2 as SVGAGI. The CDR3 nucleotides read TGTGCCAGCAGTACTAGCAATCAGCCCCAGCATTTT. Residues: CASSTSNQPQHF.

The genes are TRBV15 and TRBJ2-5, with D possibly being TRBD1 or TRBD2 (5 bases each). V shed 6 bases and J shed 4 bases, with 15 bases lying between them. The CDR3 is 14 amino acids. Germline V gene lookup returns CDR1 LNHNV and CDR2 YYDKDF (reference sequence). CDR3 in DNA: TGTGCCACCAGTTATGACTGGGGGTCAGAGACCCAGTACTTC. Its translation: CATSYDWGSETQYF.

The J gene is TRBJ1-2, the V gene TRBV4-3; D is possibly TRBD1 (6 bases). CDR3 size: 14 residues. From germline, CDR1 is LGHNA and CDR2 YSLEER. The V end was cut by 0 bases, the J end by 8 bases, with 13 bases between. The CDR3 is CASSQDTGGEGYTF. The DNA of the CDR3 is TGCGCCAGCAGCCAAGATACGGGGGGCGAGGGCTACACCTTC.

This sequence joins TRBV6-5 and TRBJ1-6; TRBD1 matches 7 bases. V trimming: 7 bases; J trimming: 6 bases; junction bases outside the gene matches: 9. This CDR3 is 15 amino acids long. Per germline, CDR1 MNHEY and CDR2 SVGAGI. The CDR3 DNA reads as TGTGCCAGCAAGCCGCCGGGACAGACTAATTCACCCCTCCACTTT. This gives the protein CASKPPGQTNSPLHF.

The CDR3 loop reads CASSQDGTETFQETQYF. CDR3 coding DNA: TGCGCCAGCAGCCAAGATGGGACAGAGACCTTTCAAGAGACCCAGTACTTC. The J gene is TRBJ2-5, the V gene TRBV4-1; 7 bases agree with TRBD1. Germline lookup yields CDR1 MGHRA and CDR2 YSYEKL. The CDR3 extends over 17 amino acids. The J segment lost 2 bases and the V segment lost 0 bases, leaving 9 bases of the junction unmatched.

The J gene is TRBJ1-2, the V gene TRBV5-1; possible D gene TRBD1, 5 bases. CDR3 length: 16 residues. CDR1 SGHRS and CDR2 YFSETQ come from the germline V gene. Trimming took off 2 bases at V and 0 bases at J, with 14 bases between the two ends. DNA for the CDR3: TGCGCCAGCAGCTTCGCGGTCGGGGGAGCTAACTATGGCTACACCTTC. Translation gives CASSFAVGGANYGYTF.

This chain links TRBV5-1 with TRBJ1-1; no firm D call. V dropped 0 bases and J dropped 1 base, with 13 bases sitting between them. This CDR3 is 16 amino acids long. From germline, CDR1 is SGHRS and CDR2 YFSETQ. The CDR3 bases are TGCGCCAGCAGCTTGGGAGACGCCCGGGCGAACACTGAAGCTTTCTTT. As protein: CASSLGDARANTEAFF.

This clone showed up just a few times. V is TRBV4-2 and J is TRBJ2-1, with 12 bases aligning to TRBD2. J was trimmed by 4 bases and V by 1 base; bases with no gene match: 8. The germline CDR1 and CDR2 sequences are LGHNA and YNFKEQ. The CDR3 is 18 amino acids. DNA of the CDR3: TGTGCCAGCAGCCAAGGCGGTCTAGGGACTAGCGGGTACAATGAGCAGTTCTTC. Encoded protein: CASSQGGLGTSGYNEQFF.

The chain recombines TRBV11-2 with TRBJ1-2; possible D gene TRBD1, 5 bases. The CDR3 is 15 residues long. V shed 0 bases and J shed 3 bases, with 11 bases lying between them. From germline, CDR1 is SGHAT and CDR2 FQNNGV. The CDR3 sequence is CASSLEAGLHYGYTF. The CDR3 bases are TGTGCCAGCAGCTTAGAGGCAGGGCTACACTATGGCTACACCTTC.

The CDR3 protein is CASQFDRAGTEAFF. DNA of the CDR3: TGTGCCAGCCAGTTTGACAGGGCGGGCACTGAAGCTTTCTTT. V gene TRBV6-5 combines with J gene TRBJ1-1, with 7 bases identical to TRBD1. The CDR3 length is 14 residues. Looked up from germline, CDR1 is MNHEY and CDR2 is SVGAGI. The V segment lost 8 bases and the J segment 4 bases; nucleotides outside the gene matches: 10.

This clone was detected only once. The CDR3 coding sequence is TGTGCCAGCAGTTTGAACAATGAGCAGTTCTTC. Its protein product is CASSLNNEQFF. The genes are TRBV12-3 or TRBV12-4 and TRBJ2-1; unclear D gene. The CDR3 sequence is 11 residues long. Trimming removed 3 bases from V and 5 bases from J, with 2 bases in between.

The chain recombines TRBV4-3 with TRBJ1-2; D unclear. The CDR3 has 15 residues. V gave up 1 base and J gave up 8 bases, with 17 bases separating them. Per germline, CDR1 LGHNA and CDR2 YSLEER. DNA for the CDR3: TGCGCCAGCAGCCAAGCCCACGACGGGCCGAGGGGCTACACCTTC. This encodes CASSQAHDGPRGYTF.

This sequence joins TRBV6-5 and TRBJ2-7, with D tentatively TRBD1 (6 bases). CDR1 is MNHEY, CDR2 SVGAGI, per germline. The CDR3 is made up of 15 amino acids. V gave up 4 bases and J gave up 5 bases, with 18 bases separating them. Written as DNA, the CDR3 is TGTGCCAGCAGTTCCCCTCGAACAGGGACCCACGAGCAGTACTTC. Its protein is CASSSPRTGTHEQYF.